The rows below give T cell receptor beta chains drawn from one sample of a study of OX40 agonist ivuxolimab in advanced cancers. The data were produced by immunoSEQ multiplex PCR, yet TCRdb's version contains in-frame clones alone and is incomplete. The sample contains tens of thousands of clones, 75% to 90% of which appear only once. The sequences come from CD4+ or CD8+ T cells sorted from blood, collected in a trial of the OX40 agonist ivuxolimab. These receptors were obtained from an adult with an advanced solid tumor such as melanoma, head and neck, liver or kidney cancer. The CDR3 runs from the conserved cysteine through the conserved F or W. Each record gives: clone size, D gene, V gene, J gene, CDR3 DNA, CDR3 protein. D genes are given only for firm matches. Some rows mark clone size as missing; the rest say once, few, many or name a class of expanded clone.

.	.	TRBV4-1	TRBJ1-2	TGCGCCAGCAGCCAAGGGTTGCGGCAAGCTAACTATGGCTACACCTTC	CASSQGLRQANYGYTF
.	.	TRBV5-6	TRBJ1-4	TGTGCCAGCAGCTTGGTCGGGGACTTTAATGAAAAACTGTTTTTT	CASSLVGDFNEKLFF
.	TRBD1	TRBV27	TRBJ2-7	TGTGCCAGCCAGGGGGCGGGCGAGCAGTACTTC	CASQGAGEQYF
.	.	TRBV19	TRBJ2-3	TGTGCCAGCACAGGAATAAACTCAGATACGCAGTATTTT	CASTGINSDTQYF
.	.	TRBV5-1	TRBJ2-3	TGCGCCAGCAGCTGGAGGGGTGATACAGATACGCAGTATTTT	CASSWRGDTDTQYF
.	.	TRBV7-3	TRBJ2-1	TGTGCCAGCAGCCTGGCGGGGAGCTCCTACAATGAGCAGTTCTTC	CASSLAGSSYNEQFF
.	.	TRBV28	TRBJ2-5	TGTGCCAGCAGTTTTAGCGGAGAGGAGACCCAGTACTTC	CASSFSGEETQYF
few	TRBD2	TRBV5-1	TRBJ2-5	TGCGCCAGCAGCGGAAGCGGGAGGGCCGTGGAGACCCAGTACTTC	CASSGSGRAVETQYF
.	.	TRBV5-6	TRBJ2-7	TGTGCCAGCAGCCCCCGTAGGGGCTTTAGCTACGAGCAGTACTTC	CASSPRRGFSYEQYF
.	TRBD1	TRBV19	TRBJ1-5	TGTGCCAGTAGTAATGCGGGACAGGGAGGTACTAGCAATCAGCCCCAGCATTTT	CASSNAGQGGTSNQPQHF
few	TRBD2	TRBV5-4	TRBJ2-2	TGTGCCAGCAGCACCGGACTAGCGGGTTCCACCGGGGAGCTGTTTTTT	CASSTGLAGSTGELFF
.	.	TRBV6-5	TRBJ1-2	TGTGCCAGCAGCCGGTTGGGGATAGGCTACACCTTC	CASSRLGIGYTF
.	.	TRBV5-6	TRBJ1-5	TGTGCCAGCAGCTGGGGTGGGAATGATCAGCCCCAGCATTTT	CASSWGGNDQPQHF
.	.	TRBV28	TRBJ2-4	TGTGCCAGCACTCGGGATGGGAGGCTAAACATTCAGTACTTC	CASTRDGRLNIQYF
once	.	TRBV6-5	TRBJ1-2	TGTGCCAGCAGCCCCGGACCCTATGGCTACACCTTC	CASSPGPYGYTF
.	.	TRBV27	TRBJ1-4	TGTGCCAGCAGTATTGGGACGACCCCGTCTAATGAAAAACTGTTTTTT	CASSIGTTPSNEKLFF
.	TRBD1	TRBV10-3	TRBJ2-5	TGTGCCATCAGGAGGACAGGGGAAGGGGAGACCCAGTACTTC	CAIRRTGEGETQYF
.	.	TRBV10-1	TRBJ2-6	TGCGCCAGCAGTGCCACAGGCTCTGGGGCCAACGTCCTGACTTTC	CASSATGSGANVLTF
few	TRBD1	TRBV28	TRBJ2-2	TGTGCCAGCAGCCCACAGGGGTCCTGGTTCGCGAACACCGGGGAGCTGTTTTTT	CASSPQGSWFANTGELFF
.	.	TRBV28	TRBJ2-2	TGTGCCAGCGCCTCCAACCTTAAGCTGTTTTTT	CASASNLKLFF
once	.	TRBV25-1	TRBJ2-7	TGTGCCAGCAGTGAATGGCAGACCTACGAGCAGTACTTC	CASSEWQTYEQYF
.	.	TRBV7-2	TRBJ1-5	TGTGCCAGCAGCTTATCCGGACACACAAATCAGCCCCAGCATTTT	CASSLSGHTNQPQHF
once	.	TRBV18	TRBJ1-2	TGTGCCAGCTCCATAAACATCCCTAACTATGGCTACACCTTC	CASSINIPNYGYTF
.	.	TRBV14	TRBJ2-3	TGTGCCAGCAGCCCTTCCGTCCTTAGCACAGATACGCAGTATTTT	CASSPSVLSTDTQYF
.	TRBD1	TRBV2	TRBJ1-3	TGTGCCAGCAGGTCGACAGGGGCGGGAAACACCATATATTTT	CASRSTGAGNTIYF
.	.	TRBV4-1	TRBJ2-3	TGCGCCAGCAGCCAAGATTGGGGCAGGACCGCAGATACGCAGTATTTT	CASSQDWGRTADTQYF
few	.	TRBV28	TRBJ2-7	TGTGCCAGCAGCTTGCCAACAGGGTCCTCTCGGGGGCAGTACTTC	CASSLPTGSSRGQYF